This TCR beta chain derives from a study of cytomegalovirus exposure and HLA in healthy donors. Overall study results and limits: In a later analysis, parvovirus B19, influenza, CMV and Epstein-Barr virus appeared linked to several top co-occurrence clusters.

This CDR3 comprises 12 residues. Germline V gives CDR1 SEHNR, CDR2 FQNEAQ (reference sequence). V lost 3 bases and J lost 1, with 4 bases in between. PCR amplification relied on 60 Vbeta primers (plus 13 Jbeta primers). Only in-frame clones appear in the TCRdb table, and some are missing; sequencing was by immunoSEQ multiplex PCR. The sample gives around 140,000 clones, 80% to 85% of which show up once; 2.5% to 3% is in the top ten. Notes on this clone: No antigen is known for it.

V and J are TRBV7-9 and TRBJ2-7; D gene unclear. Sequenced input: PBMCs. This receptor was identified in a woman younger than 45 in good health and CMV-seronegative. The CDR3 DNA follows: TGTGCCAGCAGCTTCAGATCCTACGAGCAGTACTTC. Amino acids: CASSFRSYEQYF.